The 28 T cell receptor beta chains listed next were all sequenced from one sample in a study of early T cells in non-severe SARS-CoV-2 infection. TCRdb processed the 5' RACE reads anew with MiXCR; each CDR3 protein has one entry. Of some 83,000 distinct CDR3 sequences listed, more than 9% were seen once; the top ten hold just over 8%. Here the sequenced sample was whole blood, taken at baseline. All receptors come from an adult who was a healthcare worker with PCR-confirmed SARS-CoV-2 infection or an uninfected control (not recorded which).

The sample holds many counts of this clonotype. This sequence joins TRBV27 and TRBJ2-5, with D unresolved. Germline assignment: CDR1 MNHEY and CDR2 SMNVEV (reference sequence). V was trimmed by 3 bases and J by 2 bases, leaving 13 bases between them. The CDR3 runs 15 residues. CDR3 DNA sequence: TGTGCCAGCAGTTTTTCGGCAAGCCTGCAAGAGACCCAGTACTTC. Protein product: CASSFSASLQETQYF.

Many counts were recorded for this clonotype. The chain uses TRBV7-2 and TRBJ2-3, with 12 bases lining up with TRBD2. Losses at the gene ends were 0 bases for V and 4 bases for J; bases not matched to a gene: 20. The CDR3 length is 22 residues. Per germline, CDR1 SGHTA and CDR2 FQGNSA. CDR3 in amino acids: CASSLAPLASGRARLWADTQYF. The CDR3, as DNA: TGTGCCAGCAGCTTAGCGCCATTGGCTAGCGGGAGGGCCCGCTTATGGGCAGATACGCAGTATTTT.

This clonotype was counted a few times. The chain joins TRBV19 to TRBJ2-4; 11 nucleotides line up with TRBD2. The CDR3 runs 16 residues. With V trimmed by 0 bases and J by 6 bases, 4 bases remained unmatched. In germline, CDR1 is LNHDA, CDR2 SQIVND (reference sequence). CDR3 sequence reads: CASSIDSTSGRNIQYF. The CDR3 DNA is TGTGCCAGTAGTATAGATTCAACTAGCGGGAGAAACATTCAGTACTTC.

The rearrangement joins TRBV5-1 to TRBJ1-1; tentatively, D is TRBD1 (6 bases). The length of the CDR3 is 13 residues. Germline V gives CDR1 SGHRS, CDR2 YFSETQ. Trimming took off 4 bases at V and 7 bases at J, with 14 bases between the two ends. This CDR3 is CASSTTGRGEAFF. DNA of the CDR3: TGCGCCAGCAGCACGACAGGTCGCGGTGAAGCTTTCTTT.

This clonotype was counted between two and nine times. The chain carries TRBV3-1 and TRBJ1-1, with TRBD1 as a possible D gene (6 bases). CDR3 length: 14 amino acids. CDR1 is LGHDT and CDR2 is YNNKEL in the germline V gene (reference sequence). V dropped 4 bases and J dropped 2 bases, with 11 bases sitting between them. CDR3 sequence reads: CASSPPGQNTEAFF. In DNA, the CDR3 is TGTGCCAGCAGCCCCCCGGGACAAAACACTGAAGCTTTCTTT.

V usage is TRBV7-9 and J usage is TRBJ2-1; unclear D gene. The V and J ends lost 0 bases and 15 bases respectively, with 12 bases between them. CDR3 length: 12 amino acids. CDR1 and CDR2 from the germline V gene are SEHNR and FQNEAQ (reference sequence). CDR3 coding DNA: TGTGCCAGCAGCTTAGCGCCACCCATTACGTTCTTC. As protein: CASSLAPPITFF.

At least ten counts were recorded for this clonotype. V and J are TRBV11-3 and TRBJ2-3; 14 bases are shared with TRBD2. The ends lost 5 bases at V and 5 bases at J; junction bases unmatched: 6. CDR1 is SGHNT and CDR2 is YENEEA in the germline V gene. This CDR3 comprises 16 residues. For the CDR3, the DNA is TGTGCCAGCAGCATCGGGACTAGCGGGAGTGAAGATACGCAGTATTTT. This translates into CASSIGTSGSEDTQYF.

The chain combines TRBV6-1 with TRBJ2-5, with D perhaps matching TRBD1 (6 bases). The CDR3 is 15 amino acids. Germline CDR1 and CDR2: MNHNS and SASEGT. Trimming cost V 6 bases and J 2 bases, with 16 bases left between them. The DNA of the CDR3 is TGTGCCAGCAGGATGCAACAGGGTAGACAAGAGACCCAGTACTTC. It codes for CASRMQQGRQETQYF.

This chain links TRBV7-8 with TRBJ1-3; D is uncertain. The V gene's germline CDR1 is SGHVS and CDR2 FQNEAQ. The CDR3 covers 16 residues. Trimming left V 1 base short and J 0 bases short, with 10 bases between. The CDR3 region is CASSLGPGRSGNTIYF. The CDR3 DNA reads as TGTGCCAGCAGCTTAGGTCCAGGCCGCTCTGGAAACACCATATATTTT. The variable domain in full, completed from reference TRBV7-8 and TRBJ1-3, reads GAGVSQSPRYKVAKRGQDVALRCDPISGHVSLFWYQQALGQGPEFLTYFQNEAQLDKSGLPSDRFFAERPEGSVSTLKIQRTQQEDSAVYLCASSLGPGRSGNTIYFGEGSWLTVV.

This clonotype was seen a single time. The CDR3 here is CASRTANEKLFF. As DNA, the CDR3 is TGTGCCAGCAGGACGGCCAATGAAAAACTGTTTTTT. This chain links TRBV3-1 with TRBJ1-4; D not certain. From germline, CDR1 is LGHDT and CDR2 YNNKEL (reference sequence). The CDR3 spans 12 residues. V lost 6 bases to trimming and J lost 5 bases, with 7 bases between them. The whole variable domain, remainder taken from reference TRBV3-1 and TRBJ1-4, is DTAVSQTPKYLVTQMGNDKSIKCEQNLGHDTMYWYKQDSKKFLKIMFSYNNKELIINETVPNRFSPKSPDKAHLNLHINSLELGDSAVYFCASRTANEKLFFGSGTQLSVL.

This clonotype has a handful of counts. V is TRBV28 and J is TRBJ2-7, with TRBD2 matching over 10 bases. Trimming cost V 2 bases and J 3 bases; bases outside gene matches: 10. The CDR3 totals 17 residues. Per the germline V gene, CDR1 is MDHEN and CDR2 is SYDVKM. For the CDR3, the DNA is TGTGCCAGCAGTTTAGCGGGGAGCGGGAGGGCCTTCTACGAGCAGTACTTC. Its protein product is CASSLAGSGRAFYEQYF. Variable domain in full (rest from reference TRBV28 and TRBJ2-7): DVKVTQSSRYLVKRTGEKVFLECVQDMDHENMFWYRQDPGLGLRLIYFSYDVKMKEKGDIPEGYSVSREKKERFSLILESASTNQTSMYLCASSLAGSGRAFYEQYFGPGTRLTVT.

The genes are TRBV12-3 or TRBV12-4 and TRBJ2-7; a possible D gene is TRBD2 (6 bases). The CDR3 sequence is 13 residues long. V was trimmed by 2 bases and J by 7 bases, leaving 12 bases between them. The CDR3 is CASSLSGAEEQYF. Here the CDR3 DNA reads TGTGCCAGCAGTTTATCGGGAGCGGAGGAGCAGTACTTC.

This clonotype was counted once. The V and J genes are TRBV7-8 and TRBJ1-1; D is unclear. V lost 3 bases and J 3 bases, leaving 5 bases between the germline ends. Germline CDR1 is SGHVS and CDR2 is FQNEAQ. CDR3 length: 12 residues. CDR3 bases: TGTGCCAGCAGCTTTGTCTACACTGAAGCTTTCTTT. It yields the protein CASSFVYTEAFF.

The chain has TRBV6-1 and TRBJ2-1, with 13 bases lining up with TRBD2. Per germline, CDR1 MNHNS and CDR2 SASEGT. With 4 bases clipped from V and 4 bases from J, the junction kept 1 base outside the gene matches. This CDR3 comprises 15 residues. The CDR3 DNA sequence: TGTGCCAGCAGTGGGACTAGCGGGAGTTACAATGAGCAGTTCTTC. Amino acid sequence: CASSGTSGSYNEQFF.

V and J are TRBV20-1 and TRBJ1-1; D is undetermined. The CDR3 runs 12 residues. Germline values: CDR1 DFQATT, CDR2 SNEGSKA (reference sequence). The V end lost 3 bases, the J end lost 1 base, and 6 bases lay between the germline ends. The CDR3 coding sequence is TGCAGTGCTAGCAAGGGGAACACTGAAGCTTTCTTT. It specifies CSASKGNTEAFF.

Notes on this clonotype: A much larger clone differs from this one at a single base, so this may be a read error. The chain employs TRBV27 and TRBJ2-1, with 14 bases fitting TRBD2. The V and J ends lost 5 bases and 9 bases, in that order; junction bases with no gene match: 12. Germline V gives CDR1 MNHEY, CDR2 SMNVEV (reference sequence). The CDR3 covers 17 residues. CDR3 sequence reads: CASSPFGLAGGSGEQFF. In nucleotides, the CDR3 is TGTGCCAGCAGTCCGTTCGGACTAGCGGGAGGTAGTGGTGAGCAGTTCTTC.

The sample holds many counts of this clonotype. V and J are TRBV7-3 and TRBJ2-4; 9 positions match TRBD2. The germline CDR1 and CDR2 sequences are SGHTA and FQGTGA. The CDR3 extends over 17 amino acids. The V segment lost 5 bases and the J segment 2 bases; nucleotides outside the gene matches: 10. The CDR3, as DNA: TGTGCCAGCAGCCCCACACTAGCGGGCGTCCCCAAAAACATTCAGTACTTC. This translates into CASSPTLAGVPKNIQYF.

Ten or more counts support this clonotype. This chain links TRBV6-1 with TRBJ1-5, with D perhaps TRBD1 (6 bases). The CDR3 consists of 14 residues. Germline values: CDR1 MNHNS, CDR2 SASEGT. V was trimmed by 3 bases and J by 4 bases, leaving 10 bases between them. The CDR3 nucleotides are TGTGCCAGCAGTGATAGAGGGACAAATCAGCCCCAGCATTTT. This sequence encodes CASSDRGTNQPQHF.

The CDR3 protein is CASSQVRSYEQYF. The DNA for the CDR3 is TGCGCCAGCAGCCAAGTACGCTCATACGAGCAGTACTTC. The chain uses TRBV4-1 and TRBJ2-7; unclear D gene. V lost 1 base and J lost 4, with 8 bases in between. The CDR3 is 13 amino acids. CDR1 and CDR2 (germline): MGHRA, YSYEKL.

This rearrangement joins TRBV18 to TRBJ2-6, with D perhaps TRBD1 (6 bases). The CDR3 loop spans 16 amino acids. Germline V gene sequence: CDR1 KGHSH, CDR2 LQKENI. V lost 5 bases, J lost 4 bases, and 15 bases lay in between. The CDR3: CASSALTGSGANVLTF. In nucleotides, the CDR3 is TGTGCCAGCTCAGCACTTACAGGGTCCGGGGCCAACGTCCTGACTTTC.

This chain uses TRBV20-1 with TRBJ2-1, with 15 bases fitting TRBD2. The CDR3 totals 18 residues. Trimming took 1 base from V and 0 from J; bases not matched to a gene: 4. CDR1 is DFQATT and CDR2 is SNEGSKA in the germline V gene (reference sequence). CDR3 sequence: CSARGTSGRASSYNEQFF. For the CDR3, the DNA is TGCAGTGCTAGAGGGACTAGCGGGAGGGCGAGCTCCTACAATGAGCAGTTCTTC.

The V gene is TRBV5-1, the J gene TRBJ1-1; D is possibly TRBD1 (6 bases). V was pared by 4 bases and J by 5 bases, with 18 bases between. The CDR3 covers 15 residues. Germline assignment: CDR1 SGHRS and CDR2 YFSETQ. The chain's CDR3 is CASSAGTNKGTEAFF. In DNA form, the CDR3 reads TGCGCCAGCAGCGCCGGGACAAATAAGGGGACTGAAGCTTTCTTT.

This clonotype was detected a few times. This sequence joins TRBV28 and TRBJ2-3; D not resolved. This CDR3 is built from 14 residues. The V gene's germline CDR1 is MDHEN and CDR2 SYDVKM. V lost 6 bases and J lost 1, with 11 bases in between. The CDR3 region is CASSPHTGTDTQYF. The CDR3 DNA reads TGTGCCAGCAGCCCGCACACCGGCACAGATACGCAGTATTTT.

Many counts were recorded for this clonotype. This chain links TRBV2 with TRBJ1-1; D may be TRBD1 (5 bases). V lost 0 bases and J lost 1, with 15 bases in between. This CDR3 is 17 amino acids long. Germline V lookup: CDR1 SNHLY, CDR2 FYNNEI. The CDR3 nucleotides read TGTGCCAGCAGTGAAGCGAGGGGTCCGCCTGGGAACACTGAAGCTTTCTTT. Its translation is CASSEARGPPGNTEAFF. Based on the CDR3 plus reference TRBV2 and TRBJ1-1, the full variable domain is EPEVTQTPSHQVTQMGQEVILRCVPISNHLYFYWYRQILGQKVEFLVSFYNNEISEKSEIFDDQFSVERPDGSNFTLKIRSTKLEDSAMYFCASSEARGPPGNTEAFFGQGTRLTVV.

The V and J genes are TRBV3-1 and TRBJ2-7; D not resolved. The V gene lost 5 bases and the J gene lost 2 bases, with 4 bases spanning the gap. Germline values: CDR1 LGHDT, CDR2 YNNKEL (reference sequence). The CDR3 is made up of 11 amino acids. CDR3 coding DNA: TGTGCCAGCAGCACCCCCTACGAGCAGTACTTC. Protein product: CASSTPYEQYF.

The rearrangement joins TRBV4-1 to TRBJ1-4; 7 positions agree with TRBD1. The CDR3 runs 15 residues. From germline, CDR1 is MGHRA and CDR2 YSYEKL. J was trimmed by 4 bases and V by 5 bases; bases with no gene match: 7. The CDR3: CASSYKDRNNEKLFF. Here the CDR3 DNA reads TGCGCCAGCAGCTACAAGGACAGGAATAATGAAAAACTGTTTTTT.

This clonotype came up a few times. The chain uses TRBV5-1 and TRBJ2-7, with 13 bases matching TRBD2. The CDR3 runs to 13 residues. V was clipped by 8 bases and J by 8 bases; unmatched bases: 7. Germline values: CDR1 SGHRS, CDR2 YFSETQ. CDR3 sequence: CASSGLAGLKQYF. The CDR3 region has the DNA TGCGCCAGTTCGGGACTAGCGGGACTTAAGCAGTACTTC.

There are a few counts of this clonotype. The chain couples TRBV20-1 to TRBJ2-1; D ambiguous. The CDR3 is made up of 14 amino acids. In germline, CDR1 is DFQATT, CDR2 SNEGSKA (reference sequence). Trimming cost V 3 bases and J 2 bases, with 11 bases left between them. CDR3 in amino acids: CSASSGAAYNEQFF. The CDR3 nucleotides read TGCAGTGCTAGCTCAGGAGCTGCCTACAATGAGCAGTTCTTC.